Each of the 8 T cell receptor beta chains below was sequenced from the same sample in a study of cytotoxic CD8 clonotypes in ibrutinib-treated CLL. Sequencing used immunoSEQ multiplex PCR; TCRdb keeps in-frame clones, though not all of them. The profile shows over 250,000 clones, 76% of them singletons. This material consisted of PBMCs, taken at disease progression, from a patient treated with ibrutinib. The origin of the receptors is a human donor with chronic lymphocytic leukemia.

The chain employs TRBV2 and TRBJ2-3; 8 nucleotides agree with TRBD2. J was trimmed by 2 bases and V by 6 bases; bases with no gene match: 7. CDR3 length: 15 amino acids. Germline loops: CDR1 SNHLY, CDR2 FYNNEI. The CDR3 DNA sequence: TGTGCCAGCAGACGACTAGCGACATCCACAGATACGCAGTATTTT. Translated, it gives CASRRLATSTDTQYF.

The V call is TRBV6-6, the J call TRBJ2-7; 9 bases fit TRBD1. This CDR3 contains 13 residues. The germline gives CDR1 MNHNY, CDR2 SVGAGI (reference sequence). V lost 8 bases, J lost 1 base, and 3 bases stayed unmatched. DNA of the CDR3: TGTGCCAGCGCAGACAGGGGGTCCTACGAGCAGTACTTC. It specifies CASADRGSYEQYF.

This clone was seen a handful of times. V gene TRBV9 combines with J gene TRBJ1-2; D unclear. Per the germline V gene, CDR1 is SGDLS and CDR2 is YYNGEE. The V gene lost 4 bases and the J gene lost 4 bases, with 11 bases spanning the gap. This CDR3 spans 13 amino acids. CDR3 nucleotide sequence: TGTGCCAGCAGCCCTTTGGCCCGCTATGGCTACACCTTC. Encoded protein: CASSPLARYGYTF. The complete variable domain, with remaining parts taken from reference TRBV9 and TRBJ1-2, reads DSGVTQTPKHLITATGQRVTLRCSPRSGDLSVYWYQQSLDQGLQFLIQYYNGEERAKGNILERFSAQQFPDLHSELNLSSLELGDSALYFCASSPLARYGYTFGSGTRLTVV.

The V gene is TRBV13, the J gene TRBJ2-7; possible D gene TRBD1, 5 bases. V was pared by 1 base and J by 2 bases, with 12 bases between. Germline CDR1 PRHDT, CDR2 FYEKMQ (reference sequence). The CDR3 has 15 amino acids. The chain's CDR3 is CASSLERTTAYEQYF. The CDR3 nucleotides read TGTGCCAGCAGCTTAGAGAGGACAACTGCCTACGAGCAGTACTTC.

The sample holds a few counts of this clone. The genes are TRBV4-1 and TRBJ1-4; 8 positions agree with TRBD1. V lost 5 bases and J lost 0; bases outside the gene matches: 11. The CDR3 length is 18 residues. CDR1 MGHRA and CDR2 YSYEKL come from the germline V gene. The CDR3 DNA sequence: TGCGCCAGCAGCGCGAGGACAGGGAGATTTGCAACTAATGAAAAACTGTTTTTT. It is translated as CASSARTGRFATNEKLFF.

This clone was seen once. The rearrangement links TRBV6-6 to TRBJ2-3; no clear D. With 8 bases removed from V and 0 bases from J, the gap between germline ends came to 3 bases. The germline V gene has CDR1 MNHNY and CDR2 SVGAGI (reference sequence). The CDR3 spans 11 residues. CDR3 nucleotide sequence: TGTGCCAGCGCCAGCACAGATACGCAGTATTTT. This codes for CASASTDTQYF.

The rearrangement links TRBV11-2 to TRBJ1-4, with a possible D match to TRBD1 (6 bases). The CDR3 contains 15 residues. Germline V gene data show CDR1 as SGHAT and CDR2 as FQNNGV. Trimming left V 1 base short and J 3 bases short, with 9 bases between. Here the CDR3 DNA reads TGTGCCAGCAGCTTAGGGGGGCAGGCTAATGAAAAACTGTTTTTT. Amino acid sequence: CASSLGGQANEKLFF.

The chain recombines TRBV6-4 with TRBJ1-2; 11 bases align to TRBD1. V was pared by 7 bases and J by 3 bases, with 7 bases of the junction left unmatched. The CDR3 covers 15 residues. CDR1 and CDR2 (germline): MRHNA, SNTAGT. The DNA of the CDR3 is TGTGCCAGCACCCGGACAGGGGGCGGATACTATGGCTACACCTTC. Protein sequence: CASTRTGGGYYGYTF.